The 32 T cell receptor beta chains below come from one sample, sequenced in a study of PD-L1 blockade in urothelial cancer. TCRdb keeps only in-frame clones here, not all; method: immunoSEQ multiplex PCR. The sample has about 52,000 clones, roughly 75% seen once. Time point: pretreatment peripheral blood. Material: PBMCs, obtained around atezolizumab (anti-PD-L1) treatment. All receptors come from a man between 65 and 85 years old with urothelial cancer.

Details on this clone: The sample carries other DNA sequences with the same CDR3. V usage is TRBV5-1 and J usage is TRBJ2-5; 12 bases line up with TRBD2. The CDR3 runs 16 residues. CDR1 is SGHRS, CDR2 YFSETQ, per germline. Germline trimming cut 2 bases from V and 5 bases from J; bases unmatched to any gene: 7. This CDR3 reads CASSFASGRAVETQYF. DNA of the CDR3: TGCGCCAGCAGCTTCGCTAGCGGGAGGGCCGTTGAGACCCAGTACTTC.

This clone is termed medium-sized. V gene TRBV19 combines with J gene TRBJ1-5; 12 bases match TRBD1. The CDR3 has 17 residues. V dropped 4 bases and J dropped 2; count of bases not matched to a gene: 6. The germline V gene encodes CDR1 LNHDA and CDR2 SQIVND (reference sequence). CDR3 loop: CASSTKGTGGRNQPQHF. The CDR3, as DNA: TGTGCCAGTAGTACAAAAGGGACAGGGGGCCGCAATCAGCCCCAGCATTTT.

The V gene is TRBV7-7, the J gene TRBJ2-2; tentative D call: TRBD1 (8 bases). The V end lost 5 bases, the J end lost 5 bases, and 15 bases lay between the germline ends. Germline CDR1 reads SSHAT; CDR2 reads FNYEAQ (reference sequence). The CDR3 covers 15 residues. CDR3 sequence (DNA): TGTGCCAGCAGCCCCGGACAGGGAGGGACCGGGGAGCTGTTTTTT. Translation: CASSPGQGGTGELFF.

The rearrangement uses TRBV28 and TRBJ2-7; a possible D gene is TRBD1 (5 bases). Per germline, CDR1 MDHEN and CDR2 SYDVKM. V lost 3 bases to trimming and J lost 0 bases, with 9 bases between them. This CDR3 comprises 14 residues. The CDR3 nucleotides are TGTGCCAGCAGTTTTGACAGAAACTCCTACGAGCAGTACTTC. Translation gives CASSFDRNSYEQYF.

The V call is TRBV7-2, the J call TRBJ2-7; D ambiguous. This CDR3 is 15 amino acids long. The germline V gene encodes CDR1 SGHTA and CDR2 FQGNSA. Trimming cost V 1 base and J 1 base, with 11 bases left between them. The CDR3 spells CASSLGVWASYEQYF. CDR3 in DNA: TGTGCCAGCAGCTTAGGGGTTTGGGCGTCCTACGAGCAGTACTTC. Together with reference TRBV7-2 and TRBJ2-7, the CDR3 gives the full variable domain: GAGVSQSPSNKVTEKGKDVELRCDPISGHTALYWYRQSLGQGLEFLIYFQGNSAPDKSGLPSDRFSAERTGGSVSTLTIQRTQQEDSAVYLCASSLGVWASYEQYFGPGTRLTVT.

The gene calls are TRBV5-4 and TRBJ1-1; D gene ambiguous. Per germline, CDR1 SGHNT and CDR2 YYREEE (reference sequence). V was pared by 4 bases and J by 3 bases, with 13 bases between. The CDR3 is made up of 14 amino acids. CDR3 nucleotide sequence: TGTGCCAGCAGCCGAGGAGCGAAACACACTGAAGCTTTCTTT. This sequence encodes CASSRGAKHTEAFF.

The chain joins TRBV6-6 to TRBJ2-3; 10 bases are a match to TRBD1. The CDR3 extends over 14 amino acids. The V gene end was trimmed by 5 bases and the J gene end by 4 bases; junction bases not matched to a gene: 3. Germline loops: CDR1 MNHNY, CDR2 SVGAGI (reference sequence). The CDR3 nucleotides read TGTGCCAGCAGTACGACAGGGGGCCCAGATACGCAGTATTTT. Translating it yields CASSTTGGPDTQYF.

This sequence joins TRBV10-3 and TRBJ2-5; D unresolved. The germline V gene encodes CDR1 ENHRY and CDR2 SYGVKD. The germline V and J ends were trimmed by 3 bases and 2 bases, with 10 bases remaining between them. This CDR3 comprises 14 residues. The DNA of the CDR3 is TGTGCCATCAGTGATTTGGCCAGACAAGAGACCCAGTACTTC. This gives the protein CAISDLARQETQYF.

The J gene is TRBJ2-5, the V gene TRBV5-1, with TRBD1 identical over 7 bases. This CDR3 spans 14 amino acids. Germline CDR1 SGHRS, CDR2 YFSETQ. Germline trimming cut 3 bases from V and 0 bases from J; bases unmatched to any gene: 2. CDR3 residues: CASSSGQYQETQYF. As DNA, the CDR3 is TGCGCCAGCAGCTCGGGACAGTACCAAGAGACCCAGTACTTC. The whole variable domain, filled in from reference TRBV5-1 and TRBJ2-5, reads KAGVTQTPRYLIKTRGQQVTLSCSPISGHRSVSWYQQTPGQGLQFLFEYFSETQRNKGNFPGRFSGRQFSNSRSEMNVSTLELGDSALYLCASSSGQYQETQYFGPGTRLLVL.

The rearrangement links TRBV11-2 to TRBJ2-1; D gene uncertain. Between the trimmed V and J ends, which lost 2 bases and 0 bases, there was a span of 14 bases. Germline V lookup: CDR1 SGHAT, CDR2 FQNNGV. CDR3 length equals 17 residues. CDR3 coding DNA: TGTGCCAGCAGCTTAAACCTGCGACAAAGCTCCTACAATGAGCAGTTCTTC. It translates to CASSLNLRQSSYNEQFF. The variable domain in full, completed from reference TRBV11-2 and TRBJ2-1, reads EAGVAQSPRYKIIEKRQSVAFWCNPISGHATLYWYQQILGQGPKLLIQFQNNGVVDDSQLPKDRFSAERLKGVDSTLKIQPAKLEDSAVYLCASSLNLRQSSYNEQFFGPGTRLTVL.

The CDR3 region is CASSLGGQGVKETQYF. Written as DNA, the CDR3 is TGTGCCAGCAGCTTAGGGGGACAGGGGGTCAAAGAGACCCAGTACTTC. The chain joins TRBV7-8 to TRBJ2-5; 11 bases map to TRBD1. CDR3 length: 16 amino acids. Germline CDR1 SGHVS, CDR2 FQNEAQ. V lost 1 base and J lost 3; bases outside the gene matches: 4.

The chain combines TRBV19 with TRBJ2-2, with 7 positions matching TRBD2. Germline values: CDR1 LNHDA, CDR2 SQIVND (reference sequence). This CDR3 spans 15 amino acids. Trimming at V came to 3 bases and at J to 5 bases, leaving 6 bases not matched to a gene. The CDR3 DNA sequence: TGTGCCAGTAGTATTTGGGGGGGGATGACCGGGGAGCTGTTTTTT. Protein product: CASSIWGGMTGELFF. Full variable domain (missing parts from reference TRBV19 and TRBJ2-2): DGGITQSPKYLFRKEGQNVTLSCEQNLNHDAMYWYRQDPGQGLRLIYYSQIVNDFQKGDIAEGYSVSREKKESFPLTVTSAQKNPTAFYLCASSIWGGMTGELFFGEGSRLTVL.

The V gene is TRBV4-3, the J gene TRBJ2-2, with 10 bases fitting TRBD2. J gave up 4 bases and V 4 bases, and 6 bases lay outside the gene matches. This CDR3 is built from 16 residues. CDR1 is LGHNA, CDR2 YSLEER, per germline. CDR3 nucleotides: TGCGCCAGCAGCCTTGGGGTAGCGGGGGGCACCGGGGAGCTGTTTTTT. This sequence encodes CASSLGVAGGTGELFF.

Only a few counts were recorded for this clone. The rearrangement joins TRBV5-4 to TRBJ1-4; TRBD1 agrees at 12 bases. The junction had 12 bases not matched to a gene; V was cut back by 9 bases and J by 3 bases. The CDR3 runs to 17 residues. Germline V gives CDR1 SGHNT, CDR2 YYREEE (reference sequence). The CDR3 region has the DNA TGTGCCACCCGCAGGGGGGGACAGGGGGCATCTAATGAAAAACTGTTTTTT. Amino acids: CATRRGGQGASNEKLFF.

J is TRBJ1-2 and V is TRBV10-3, with TRBD1 identical over 9 bases. The CDR3 is 14 residues long. V dropped 3 bases and J dropped 5; count of bases not matched to a gene: 4. Germline CDR1 reads ENHRY; CDR2 reads SYGVKD. CDR3 nucleotides: TGTGCCATCAGTGAACCGGGACAGGGTTATGGCTACACCTTC. Protein sequence: CAISEPGQGYGYTF.

The count of this clone is one. V gene TRBV4-2 combines with J gene TRBJ2-5, with TRBD1 matching 9 bases. The CDR3 is 19 residues long. The germline V gene has CDR1 LGHNA and CDR2 YNFKEQ. The J segment lost 1 base and the V segment lost 3 bases, leaving 15 bases of the junction unmatched. CDR3 nucleotide sequence: TGTGCCAGCAGCCAGGGGGCGGGACAGGGTGTGTTTGGCCAAGAGACCCAGTACTTC. Translated: CASSQGAGQGVFGQETQYF.

V usage is TRBV19 and J usage is TRBJ1-5; no clear D gene. The V gene lost 2 bases and the J gene lost 4 bases, with 6 bases spanning the gap. This CDR3 has 13 residues. Per germline, CDR1 LNHDA and CDR2 SQIVND (reference sequence). The CDR3 protein is CASSINKNQPQHF. The CDR3, as DNA: TGTGCCAGTAGTATAAATAAAAATCAGCCCCAGCATTTT.

The sample holds a few counts of this clone. The rearrangement joins TRBV28 to TRBJ2-7, with 7 nucleotides matching TRBD2. The trim removed 4 bases at V and 5 bases at J, leaving 14 bases unmatched. This CDR3 has 16 amino acids. CDR1 is MDHEN, CDR2 SYDVKM, per germline. CDR3: CASSSPGRGRAHEQYF. Written as DNA, the CDR3 is TGTGCCAGCAGTTCTCCCGGTCGGGGGAGGGCCCACGAGCAGTACTTC.

The chain joins TRBV14 to TRBJ2-3, with 12 bases lining up with TRBD2. CDR1 is SGHDN and CDR2 is FVKESK in the germline V gene. J gave up 3 bases and V 0 bases, and 7 bases lay outside the gene matches. The CDR3 consists of 18 residues. The CDR3 DNA sequence: TGTGCCAGCAGCCAAGAGAGGCTAGCGGGAGGGCCGACAGATACGCAGTATTTT. This sequence encodes CASSQERLAGGPTDTQYF.

The gene calls are TRBV5-6 and TRBJ2-1, with D tentatively TRBD2 (5 bases). Trimming pared 3 bases from V and 0 bases from J, leaving 19 bases between. CDR1 is SGHDT, CDR2 YYEEEE, per germline. CDR3 length: 18 residues. CDR3 DNA sequence: TGTGCCAGCAGCTCCACCTACTTAGGGAGTCCCTCCTACAATGAGCAGTTCTTC. This translates into CASSSTYLGSPSYNEQFF.

V usage is TRBV5-4 and J usage is TRBJ2-1; 8 positions match TRBD2. With V trimmed by 7 bases and J by 10 bases, 7 bases remained unmatched. The CDR3 sequence is 12 residues long. Germline lookup yields CDR1 SGHNT and CDR2 YYREEE (reference sequence). The chain's CDR3 is CASSGLANEQFF. CDR3 nucleotides: TGTGCCAGCTCCGGACTAGCCAACGAGCAGTTCTTC.

The chain has TRBV15 and TRBJ2-7; D is perhaps TRBD1 (6 bases). The CDR3 loop spans 13 amino acids. Germline V gene sequence: CDR1 LNHNV, CDR2 YYDKDF (reference sequence). With 1 base removed from V and 9 bases from J, the gap between germline ends came to 13 bases. As DNA, the CDR3 is TGTGCCACCAGCAGAGCGACAGGAGAAGGGCAGTACTTC. Translated: CATSRATGEGQYF.

The rearrangement joins TRBV7-8 to TRBJ2-1; the match to TRBD2 covers 8 bases. Germline CDR1 reads SGHVS; CDR2 reads FQNEAQ. V shed 4 bases, J shed 4 bases, and the junction held 3 bases outside the gene matches. The CDR3 extends over 14 amino acids. The chain's CDR3 is CASSSIAGYNEQFF. The CDR3 DNA follows: TGTGCCAGCAGCTCCATAGCGGGGTACAATGAGCAGTTCTTC.

The chain uses TRBV28 and TRBJ2-1, with a weak D call TRBD2 (6 bases). This CDR3 has 15 amino acids. In germline, CDR1 is MDHEN, CDR2 SYDVKM. The ends were cut back, 3 bases at V and 0 bases at J, with 9 bases in the middle. The CDR3: CASSLEGTSYNEQFF. The CDR3 nucleotides are TGTGCCAGCAGTTTGGAGGGTACCTCCTACAATGAGCAGTTCTTC. Drawing the rest from reference TRBV28 and TRBJ2-1, the complete variable domain is DVKVTQSSRYLVKRTGEKVFLECVQDMDHENMFWYRQDPGLGLRLIYFSYDVKMKEKGDIPEGYSVSREKKERFSLILESASTNQTSMYLCASSLEGTSYNEQFFGPGTRLTVL.

This clone is medium-sized within its sample. The V and J genes are TRBV14 and TRBJ2-2, with unresolved D. Germline assignment: CDR1 SGHDN and CDR2 FVKESK. The CDR3 totals 13 residues. Trimming took off 0 bases at V and 4 bases at J, with 3 bases between the two ends. The CDR3 loop reads CASSQELTGELFF. The CDR3 coding sequence is TGTGCCAGCAGCCAAGAACTCACCGGGGAGCTGTTTTTT.

This chain's CDR3 is CASSTRGGEQFF. The CDR3 DNA reads TGTGCCAGTAGTACGAGGGGGGGTGAGCAGTTCTTC. The chain joins TRBV19 to TRBJ2-1; weak D call: TRBD2 (7 bases). This CDR3 contains 12 residues. V was clipped by 4 bases and J by 9 bases, with 10 bases between them. The germline CDR1 and CDR2 sequences are LNHDA and SQIVND (reference sequence).

The chain is built from TRBV2 and TRBJ2-1; the match to TRBD2 covers 13 bases. The germline CDR1 and CDR2 sequences are SNHLY and FYNNEI. This CDR3 has 17 residues. J was trimmed by 8 bases and V by 4 bases; bases with no gene match: 11. In DNA form, the CDR3 reads TGTGCCAGCAGTGGTGGACTAGCGGGAGTTGGGTACGATGAGCAGTTCTTC. It codes for CASSGGLAGVGYDEQFF.

The chain employs TRBV5-1 and TRBJ2-1; no definite D call. Germline CDR1 reads SGHRS; CDR2 reads YFSETQ. The CDR3 sequence is 12 residues long. Trimming took 8 bases from V and 4 from J, leaving 10 bases between them. CDR3 nucleotide sequence: TGCGCCAGACTGGTAGCTTACAATGAGCAGTTCTTC. This gives the protein CARLVAYNEQFF. The entire variable domain, with the rest obtained from reference TRBV5-1 and TRBJ2-1, is as follows: KAGVTQTPRYLIKTRGQQVTLSCSPISGHRSVSWYQQTPGQGLQFLFEYFSETQRNKGNFPGRFSGRQFSNSRSEMNVSTLELGDSALYLCARLVAYNEQFFGPGTRLTVL.

Worth noting for this clone: This sample also contains other DNA sequences that code for the same CDR3. The chain combines TRBV9 with TRBJ2-2; 7 nucleotides match TRBD2. In germline, CDR1 is SGDLS, CDR2 YYNGEE. With V trimmed by 0 bases and J by 2 bases, 1 base remained unmatched. CDR3 length: 15 amino acids. DNA for the CDR3: TGTGCCAGCAGCGTAGGCGGGAGCAACACCGGGGAGCTGTTTTTT. This gives the protein CASSVGGSNTGELFF. The variable domain in full, completed from reference TRBV9 and TRBJ2-2, reads DSGVTQTPKHLITATGQRVTLRCSPRSGDLSVYWYQQSLDQGLQFLIQYYNGEERAKGNILERFSAQQFPDLHSELNLSSLELGDSALYFCASSVGGSNTGELFFGEGSRLTVL.

The V gene is TRBV7-2, the J gene TRBJ2-5, with TRBD2 identical over 8 bases. This CDR3 has 16 residues. Unmatched junction bases numbered 12, after V lost 5 bases and J lost 4 bases. Germline V gene lookup returns CDR1 SGHTA and CDR2 FQGNSA. The CDR3 region has the DNA TGTGCCAGCAGCCCATGGGCGGCGGGGGGAGGAGAGACCCAGTACTTC. Translated: CASSPWAAGGGETQYF.

The rearrangement links TRBV29-1 to TRBJ2-7; D not resolved. In germline, CDR1 is SQVTM, CDR2 ANQGSEA. The V end lost 1 base, the J end lost 5 bases, and 6 bases lay between the germline ends. This CDR3 comprises 11 residues. CDR3 DNA sequence: TGCAGCGTTGAAGGGCAGAACGAGCAGTACTTC. Its translation is CSVEGQNEQYF.

The genes are TRBV9 and TRBJ2-3; TRBD2 matches 10 bases. Germline V gene sequence: CDR1 SGDLS, CDR2 YYNGEE. The CDR3 has 16 residues. V shed 1 base, J shed 4 bases, and the junction held 6 bases outside the gene matches. The CDR3 DNA reads as TGTGCCAGCAGCGTATTTGAGCGGGGGGGGGCAGATACGCAGTATTTT. Translation gives CASSVFERGGADTQYF.